This TCR beta chain was captured by sequencing in a study of early T cells in non-severe SARS-CoV-2 infection. Study-level information: The study sequenced bulk RNA from unsorted whole blood, with chains unpaired.

The CDR3 totals 15 residues. With V trimmed by 0 bases and J by 2 bases, 5 bases remained unmatched. Looked up from germline, CDR1 is DFQATT and CDR2 is SNEGSKA (reference sequence). Tagging with unique molecular identifiers was applied to individual cDNA molecules. Via MiXCR, TCRdb re-called the 5' RACE reads, giving one row per CDR3 protein. The table shows more than 90,000 distinct CDR3 sequences, with over 10% occurring only once. The origin of this receptor is an adult who was a healthcare worker with PCR-confirmed SARS-CoV-2 infection or an uninfected control (not recorded which). Sequenced: whole blood. This chain uses TRBV20-1 with TRBJ2-7; 9 bases are a match to TRBD2. The CDR3 DNA is TGCAGTGCTAGAGATGCAGCGGGGGGTGCCTACGAGCAGTACTTC. This sequence encodes CSARDAAGGAYEQYF.